Each of the 5 T cell receptor beta chains below was sequenced from the same sample in a study of blood T cell repertoires in COVID-19. Produced via immunoSEQ multiplex PCR; TCRdb's table is partial and in-frame only. The table has under 110,000 clones, about 90% seen once. Sequences were obtained from peripheral blood. Receptors were obtained from a middle-aged man with acute or convalescent COVID-19.

The chain recombines TRBV5-4 with TRBJ1-4; D not resolved. V lost 2 bases, J lost 3 bases, and 5 bases lay in between. CDR3 length equals 13 residues. CDR1 SGHNT and CDR2 YYREEE come from the germline V gene (reference sequence). In nucleotides, the CDR3 is TGTGCCAGCAGCTTACTACCTAATGAAAAACTGTTTTTT. Protein product: CASSLLPNEKLFF.

The J gene is TRBJ1-1, the V gene TRBV18; D is perhaps TRBD1 (5 bases). V was cut by 2 bases and J by 4 bases, with 11 bases left in between. This CDR3 has 14 amino acids. Germline-derived CDR1 and CDR2 are KGHSH and LQKENI. The CDR3 loop is CASSPYKTVTEAFF. The CDR3 DNA sequence: TGTGCCAGCTCACCATATAAGACAGTCACTGAAGCTTTCTTT.

Here the CDR3 reads CASRAGGTDTQYF. The CDR3 region has the DNA TGCGCCAGCAGGGCCGGAGGAACAGATACGCAGTATTTT. The J gene is TRBJ2-3, the V gene TRBV5-1; D possibly corresponds to TRBD2 (5 bases). The CDR3 sequence is 13 residues long. The germline CDR1 and CDR2 sequences are SGHRS and YFSETQ. Trimming took off 5 bases at V and 3 bases at J, with 10 bases between the two ends.

This clone was observed a single time. The chain recombines TRBV4-2 with TRBJ2-7, with TRBD2 as a possible D gene (7 bases). CDR3 length equals 15 residues. Germline V CDR1 and CDR2: LGHNA, YNFKEQ. V shed 4 bases and J shed 5 bases, with 18 bases lying between them. The CDR3 loop is CASSPPKGGGHEQYF. Written as DNA, the CDR3 is TGTGCCAGCAGCCCCCCTAAGGGGGGGGGCCACGAGCAGTACTTC.

The chain couples TRBV6-2 or TRBV6-3 to TRBJ2-2; 7 nucleotides line up with TRBD1. This CDR3 contains 16 residues. Per the germline V gene, CDR1 is MNHEY and CDR2 is SVGEGT. V lost 2 bases, J lost 4 bases, and 7 bases stayed unmatched. Here the CDR3 DNA reads TGTGCCAGCAGTTACGGGAACAGGGGCCCCACCGGGGAGCTGTTTTTT. It codes for CASSYGNRGPTGELFF.